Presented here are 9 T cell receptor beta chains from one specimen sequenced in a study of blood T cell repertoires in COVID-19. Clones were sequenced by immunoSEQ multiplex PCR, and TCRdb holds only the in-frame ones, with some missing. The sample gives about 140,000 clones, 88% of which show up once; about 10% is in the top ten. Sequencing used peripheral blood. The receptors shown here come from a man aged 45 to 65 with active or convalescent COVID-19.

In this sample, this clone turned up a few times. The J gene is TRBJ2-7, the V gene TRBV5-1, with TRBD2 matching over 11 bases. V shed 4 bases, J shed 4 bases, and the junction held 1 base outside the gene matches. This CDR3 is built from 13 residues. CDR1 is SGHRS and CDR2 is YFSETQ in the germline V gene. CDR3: CASSGTSGYEQYF. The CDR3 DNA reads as TGCGCCAGCAGCGGGACTAGCGGTTACGAGCAGTACTTC.

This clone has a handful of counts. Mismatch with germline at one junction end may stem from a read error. This chain's CDR3 is CASSLGEGVSYEQYF. The CDR3 DNA reads as TGTGCTAGCAGCTTAGGGGAGGGGGTTTCCTACGAGCAGTACTTC. The V call is TRBV7-7, the J call TRBJ2-7; TRBD2 is a possible D gene (7 bases). The germline V gene encodes CDR1 SSHAT and CDR2 FNYEAQ (reference sequence). This CDR3 spans 15 amino acids.

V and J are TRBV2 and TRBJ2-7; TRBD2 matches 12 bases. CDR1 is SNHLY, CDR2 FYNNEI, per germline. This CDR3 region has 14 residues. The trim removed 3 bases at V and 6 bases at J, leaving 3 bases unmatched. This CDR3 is CASSETSGGVEQYF. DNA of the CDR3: TGTGCCAGCAGTGAGACTAGCGGGGGTGTCGAGCAGTACTTC.

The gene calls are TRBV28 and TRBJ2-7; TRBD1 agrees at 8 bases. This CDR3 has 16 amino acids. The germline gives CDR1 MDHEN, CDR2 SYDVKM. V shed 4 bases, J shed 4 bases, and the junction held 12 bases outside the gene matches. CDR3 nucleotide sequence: TGTGCCAGCAGTTCCTCGGGAAACAGGGGGTGGTACGAGCAGTACTTC. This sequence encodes CASSSSGNRGWYEQYF.

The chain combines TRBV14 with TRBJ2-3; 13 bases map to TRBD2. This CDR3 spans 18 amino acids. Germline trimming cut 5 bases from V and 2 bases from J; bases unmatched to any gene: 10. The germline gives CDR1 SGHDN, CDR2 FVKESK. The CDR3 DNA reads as TGTGCCAGCAGCGCCTCCGGGACTAGCGGGATCTACACAGATACGCAGTATTTT. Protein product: CASSASGTSGIYTDTQYF.

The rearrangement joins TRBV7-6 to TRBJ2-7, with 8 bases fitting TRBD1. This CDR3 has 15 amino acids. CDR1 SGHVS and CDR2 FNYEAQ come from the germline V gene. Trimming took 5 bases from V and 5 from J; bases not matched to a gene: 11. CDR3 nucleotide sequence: TGTGCCAGCAGCAACGAGGGACAGGCCTCGCACGAGCAGTACTTC. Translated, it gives CASSNEGQASHEQYF. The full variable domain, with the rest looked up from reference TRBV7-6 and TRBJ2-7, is GAGVSQSPRYKVTKRGQDVALRCDPISGHVSLYWYRQALGQGPEFLTYFNYEAQQDKSGLPNDRFSAERPEGSISTLTIQRTEQRDSAMYRCASSNEGQASHEQYFGPGTRLTVT.

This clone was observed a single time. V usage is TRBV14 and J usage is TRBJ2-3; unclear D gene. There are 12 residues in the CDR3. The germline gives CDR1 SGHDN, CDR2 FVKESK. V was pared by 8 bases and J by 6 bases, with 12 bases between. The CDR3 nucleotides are TGTGCCAGCTCCGATTACGCGGATACGCAGTATTTT. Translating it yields CASSDYADTQYF.

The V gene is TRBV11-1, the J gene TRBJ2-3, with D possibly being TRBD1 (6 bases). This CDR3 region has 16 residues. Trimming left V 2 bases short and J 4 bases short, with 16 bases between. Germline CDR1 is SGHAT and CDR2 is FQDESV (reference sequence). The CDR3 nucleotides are TGTGCCAGCAGCTTAAATATGGGGGCACAGTCAGATACGCAGTATTTT. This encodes CASSLNMGAQSDTQYF.

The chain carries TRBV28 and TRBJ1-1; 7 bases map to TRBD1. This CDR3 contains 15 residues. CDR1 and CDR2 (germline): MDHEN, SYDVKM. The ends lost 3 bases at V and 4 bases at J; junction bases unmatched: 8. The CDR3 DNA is TGTGCCAGCAGTTTGGCAGGGGGTGTCGGCACTGAAGCTTTCTTT. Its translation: CASSLAGGVGTEAFF.